One sample yielded the 29 T cell receptor beta chains listed below, sequenced in a study of human T cells and chemical hapten exposure. The time point was: patch test 3, about 24 weeks after DPC sensitization. Treatment: therapeutic diphenylcyclopropenone sensitization with weekly scalp DPC. TCRdb re-analysed the RACE reads in MiXCR, keeping a single row per CDR3 protein. The sample lists about 120,000 distinct CDR3 sequences, over 9% seen once, with around 2.2% in the top ten. The specimen comprised whole blood, sampled in connection with sensitization to the hapten diphenylcyclopropenone (DPC). These receptors originate from a woman aged 50 to 60 with alopecia areata. Some clones in this sample may be carry-over from other donors' samples.

The rearrangement joins TRBV20-1 to TRBJ1-1, with D perhaps matching TRBD1 (6 bases). Trimming took 6 bases from V and 8 from J, leaving 19 bases between them. CDR1 is DFQATT and CDR2 is SNEGSKA in the germline V gene (reference sequence). The CDR3 length is 13 residues. This CDR3 reads CSATQVKGGEAFF. CDR3 nucleotide sequence: TGCAGTGCCACCCAAGTGAAGGGGGGCGAAGCTTTCTTT.

This clonotype was picked up many times. The rearrangement uses TRBV6-1 and TRBJ2-7, with D possibly being TRBD1 (6 bases). CDR3 length: 15 residues. Germline CDR1 and CDR2: MNHNS and SASEGT. Trimming cost V 0 bases and J 0 bases, with 9 bases left between them. The CDR3 loop is CASSEAPDSSYEQYF. In DNA form, the CDR3 reads TGTGCCAGCAGTGAAGCGCCGGACAGCTCCTACGAGCAGTACTTC.

V usage is TRBV27 and J usage is TRBJ2-3; D ambiguous. Trimming took off 4 bases at V and 0 bases at J, with 5 bases between the two ends. Germline loops: CDR1 MNHEY, CDR2 SMNVEV (reference sequence). The CDR3 covers 13 residues. CDR3 nucleotides: TGTGCCAGCAGTTCCACAAGCACAGATACGCAGTATTTT. It yields the protein CASSSTSTDTQYF.

The gene calls are TRBV15 and TRBJ1-1; D is uncertain. The V gene's germline CDR1 is LNHNV and CDR2 YYDKDF (reference sequence). The CDR3 has 16 residues. The V gene lost 0 bases and the J gene lost 10 bases, with 21 bases spanning the gap. CDR3 in DNA: TGTGCCACCAGCAGAGATAGAGGAGAAGCTGAAGGGAGAGCTTTCTTT. It codes for CATSRDRGEAEGRAFF.

This clonotype was counted many times. The chain has TRBV5-1 and TRBJ2-3; unclear D gene. Germline CDR1 is SGHRS and CDR2 is YFSETQ. V gave up 4 bases and J gave up 1 base, with 13 bases separating them. The CDR3 loop spans 15 amino acids. The CDR3 DNA sequence: TGCGCCAGCAGCCCCGACACCCCTGGCACAGATACGCAGTATTTT. This gives the protein CASSPDTPGTDTQYF.

This clonotype was seen only a few times. The rearrangement links TRBV29-1 to TRBJ1-2; possible D gene TRBD1, 5 bases. V dropped 2 bases and J dropped 4 bases, with 11 bases sitting between them. The CDR3 covers 13 residues. Germline assignment: CDR1 SQVTM and CDR2 ANQGSEA. CDR3 in amino acids: CSVESGGVYGYTF. CDR3 DNA sequence: TGCAGCGTTGAATCTGGGGGGGTCTATGGCTACACCTTC.

This clonotype turned up a few times. The chain employs TRBV4-3 and TRBJ2-3, with D uncertain. This CDR3 region has 16 residues. Looked up from germline, CDR1 is LGHNA and CDR2 is YSLEER. Trimming left V 3 bases short and J 0 bases short, with 13 bases between. The CDR3 here is CASSQSNTTSTDTQYF. CDR3 nucleotide sequence: TGCGCCAGCAGCCAGAGTAATACCACAAGCACAGATACGCAGTATTTT.

The chain couples TRBV10-3 to TRBJ1-2; maybe TRBD1 (5 bases). V was pared by 8 bases and J by 0 bases, with 10 bases between. CDR1 is ENHRY, CDR2 SYGVKD, per germline. The CDR3 sequence is 13 residues long. For the CDR3, the DNA is TGTGCCATCCCCGGGGCGTCTAACTATGGCTACACCTTC. Protein: CAIPGASNYGYTF.

Ten or more counts support this clonotype. The genes are TRBV29-1 and TRBJ2-3; 9 nucleotides align to TRBD1. This CDR3 is built from 16 residues. The J segment lost 0 bases and the V segment lost 4 bases, leaving 8 bases of the junction unmatched. Per germline, CDR1 SQVTM and CDR2 ANQGSEA. The CDR3, as DNA: TGCAGCGTTGGGGGGCTGGACAGGGGAAGCACAGATACGCAGTATTTT. It codes for CSVGGLDRGSTDTQYF.

This clonotype has just a few counts. V is TRBV20-1 and J is TRBJ1-1, with a weak D call TRBD1 (6 bases). With 0 bases removed from V and 4 bases from J, the gap between germline ends came to 24 bases. This CDR3 has 18 amino acids. Germline V CDR1 and CDR2: DFQATT, SNEGSKA (reference sequence). Here the CDR3 DNA reads TGCAGTGCTAGAGATCCAGCCGTACAGGGAAAAGACGGCACTGAAGCTTTCTTT. This encodes CSARDPAVQGKDGTEAFF.

This clonotype showed up many times. J is TRBJ2-7 and V is TRBV28; TRBD2 matches at 12 bases. The trim removed 5 bases at V and 4 bases at J, leaving 6 bases unmatched. This CDR3 spans 15 amino acids. Germline values: CDR1 MDHEN, CDR2 SYDVKM. The CDR3 bases are TGTGCCAGCAGTCCGCTAGCGGGAGGGGAATACGAGCAGTACTTC. Amino acid sequence: CASSPLAGGEYEQYF.

This clonotype showed up just a few times. V and J are TRBV6-1 and TRBJ2-1; D perhaps matches TRBD1 (5 bases). The V gene's germline CDR1 is MNHNS and CDR2 SASEGT. This CDR3 comprises 13 residues. The V end was cut by 1 base, the J end by 8 bases, with 9 bases between. The CDR3 region is CASSEVGVDEQFF. DNA of the CDR3: TGTGCCAGCAGTGAAGTAGGGGTCGATGAGCAGTTCTTC.

The rearrangement uses TRBV27 and TRBJ1-1, with D possibly matching TRBD1 (5 bases). In germline, CDR1 is MNHEY, CDR2 SMNVEV (reference sequence). The CDR3 totals 13 residues. The V end was cut by 7 bases, the J end by 7 bases, with 16 bases between. The CDR3: CASTPGAGGEAFF. In DNA, the CDR3 is TGTGCCAGCACCCCGGGCGCCGGGGGTGAAGCTTTCTTT.

This clonotype was observed many times. V gene TRBV5-1 combines with J gene TRBJ2-3, with TRBD1 identical over 8 bases. CDR3 length equals 15 residues. Trimming cost V 4 bases and J 3 bases; bases outside gene matches: 7. Looked up from germline, CDR1 is SGHRS and CDR2 is YFSETQ. The CDR3 bases are TGCGCCAGCAGCGGGACAGGAGTTCGGACAGATACGCAGTATTTT. This codes for CASSGTGVRTDTQYF.

In this sample, this clonotype turned up many times. The CDR3 coding sequence is TGCAGTGCTAGAGGGTCGGGGGAGGAGGCTGAAGCTTTCTTT. Translating gives CSARGSGEEAEAFF. The gene calls are TRBV20-1 and TRBJ1-1; possible D gene TRBD1, 5 bases. There are 14 residues in the CDR3. The germline V gene has CDR1 DFQATT and CDR2 SNEGSKA (reference sequence). V lost 1 base to trimming and J lost 6 bases, with 15 bases between them.

This clonotype appeared a few times. The V call is TRBV20-1, the J call TRBJ2-3; perhaps TRBD1 as D (5 bases). CDR1 and CDR2 from the germline V gene are DFQATT and SNEGSKA (reference sequence). The V end was cut by 6 bases, the J end by 6 bases, with 16 bases between. CDR3 length: 13 residues. CDR3 bases: TGCAGTGCCCCACGTAGGGGTCAGGATACGCAGTATTTT. This sequence encodes CSAPRRGQDTQYF.

V gene TRBV27 combines with J gene TRBJ2-7, with D tentatively TRBD2 (6 bases). Deletions cut 2 bases from V and 7 bases from J, with 9 bases between. Per the germline V gene, CDR1 is MNHEY and CDR2 is SMNVEV (reference sequence). The CDR3 has 12 residues. The chain's CDR3 is CASSLMGREQYF. For the CDR3, the DNA is TGTGCCAGCAGTTTAATGGGGAGGGAGCAGTACTTC.

The CDR3 DNA is TGTGCCAGCAGTTACGCGGGGGGAGAAGAGACCCAGTACTTC. Protein: CASSYAGGEETQYF. The chain couples TRBV6-6 to TRBJ2-5; 8 bases line up with TRBD2. This CDR3 has 14 amino acids. The ends lost 2 bases at V and 3 bases at J; junction bases unmatched: 2. The V gene's germline CDR1 is MNHNY and CDR2 SVGAGI (reference sequence).

This clonotype was seen a few times. The J gene is TRBJ1-5, the V gene TRBV12-3 or TRBV12-4; D remains ambiguous. V was clipped by 4 bases and J by 4 bases, with 5 bases between them. The CDR3 covers 12 residues. The CDR3 nucleotides are TGTGCCAGCAGTTCCAATAATCAGCCCCAGCATTTT. Translation gives CASSSNNQPQHF.

This clonotype occurred a few times. This chain links TRBV12-3 or TRBV12-4 with TRBJ1-6; D unclear. Trimming stripped 3 bases from V and 14 bases from J, with 11 bases between. This CDR3 has 12 amino acids. For the CDR3, the DNA is TGTGCCAGCAGTTTTCTCCGGGGTACCCTCCACTTT. Its protein product is CASSFLRGTLHF.

This clonotype occurred a few times. V and J are TRBV5-1 and TRBJ2-3; TRBD2 agrees at 12 bases. V trimming: 4 bases; J trimming: 1 base; junction bases outside the gene matches: 13. The germline V gene encodes CDR1 SGHRS and CDR2 YFSETQ. The CDR3 is made up of 19 amino acids. The CDR3, as DNA: TGCGCCAGCAGCCCCCGGCTAGCGGGGGGGCCTCTCGGCACAGATACGCAGTATTTT. Its protein is CASSPRLAGGPLGTDTQYF.

V gene TRBV5-1 combines with J gene TRBJ2-7; 8 bases are shared with TRBD1. With V trimmed by 1 base and J by 6 bases, 3 bases remained unmatched. Germline values: CDR1 SGHRS, CDR2 YFSETQ. The CDR3 is made up of 13 amino acids. CDR3 sequence (DNA): TGCGCCAGCAGCTTGCAGGGGGCGCGCGAGCAGTACTTC. Encoded protein: CASSLQGAREQYF.

The chain is built from TRBV13 and TRBJ2-7; D is possibly TRBD1 (5 bases). The germline V and J ends were trimmed by 0 bases and 1 base, with 7 bases remaining between them. The CDR3 is made up of 14 amino acids. Germline V CDR1 and CDR2: PRHDT, FYEKMQ (reference sequence). The CDR3 reads CASSLGDMSYEQYF. The CDR3 coding sequence is TGTGCCAGCAGCTTAGGGGACATGTCCTACGAGCAGTACTTC.

This clonotype has only a few counts. This chain uses TRBV15 with TRBJ2-1, with 7 positions matching TRBD2. The CDR3 is made up of 14 amino acids. Losses at the gene ends were 2 bases for V and 2 bases for J; bases not matched to a gene: 0. The germline CDR1 and CDR2 sequences are LNHNV and YYDKDF (reference sequence). The CDR3 reads CATSRLAAYNEQFF. As DNA, the CDR3 is TGTGCCACCAGCAGACTAGCGGCCTACAATGAGCAGTTCTTC.

This clonotype was counted a few times. This chain uses TRBV7-3 with TRBJ1-4; D not resolved. CDR3 length equals 13 residues. The V end lost 3 bases, the J end lost 8 bases, and 10 bases lay between the germline ends. Germline V lookup: CDR1 SGHTA, CDR2 FQGTGA. DNA for the CDR3: TGTGCCAGCAGCTTGTTCTTGGGAGAAAAACTGTTTTTT. Translated: CASSLFLGEKLFF.

In this sample, this clonotype turned up a few times. The chain carries TRBV27 and TRBJ2-7; D not certain. The CDR3 is 13 residues long. V was cut by 7 bases and J by 0 bases, with 10 bases left in between. CDR1 is MNHEY and CDR2 is SMNVEV in the germline V gene (reference sequence). The CDR3 loop is CASKSISSYEQYF. CDR3 DNA sequence: TGTGCCAGCAAGTCCATCAGCTCCTACGAGCAGTACTTC.

This clonotype was detected only a few times. CDR3 residues: CASSRTDPRYGYTF. The DNA for the CDR3 is TGTGCCAGCAGCCGGACGGATCCTCGCTATGGCTACACCTTC. The rearrangement uses TRBV6-5 and TRBJ1-2; D not certain. With 6 bases removed from V and 4 bases from J, the gap between germline ends came to 15 bases. The CDR3 is 14 amino acids. CDR1 is MNHEY, CDR2 SVGAGI, per germline.

The chain uses TRBV11-3 and TRBJ2-1, with 8 bases matching TRBD1. Germline loops: CDR1 SGHNT, CDR2 YENEEA. Unmatched junction bases numbered 4, after V lost 5 bases and J lost 4 bases. This CDR3 is 14 amino acids long. CDR3 amino acids: CASSPRQGYNEQFF. CDR3 DNA: TGTGCCAGCAGCCCTCGACAGGGGTACAATGAGCAGTTCTTC.

The chain couples TRBV4-3 to TRBJ1-1, with TRBD1 matching over 7 bases. The ends lost 5 bases at V and 9 bases at J; junction bases unmatched: 6. The CDR3 has 12 residues. Per germline, CDR1 LGHNA and CDR2 YSLEER. As DNA, the CDR3 is TGCGCCAGCAGCTTGGGGACAGCCCAAGCTTTCTTT. As protein: CASSLGTAQAFF.